These 25 T cell receptor beta chains were sequenced from one sample in a study of blood T cell repertoires in COVID-19. Assay: immunoSEQ multiplex PCR; the TCRdb copy retains only in-frame clones and omits some. Of over 50,000 clones listed, approximately 85% were seen once; the top ten hold about 3.4%. Sequencing used peripheral blood. Source of these receptors: a man aged 45-60 years with active COVID-19.

The chain combines TRBV7-9 with TRBJ1-2, with 9 bases identical to TRBD1. This CDR3 contains 14 residues. Germline CDR1 SEHNR, CDR2 FQNEAQ (reference sequence). Trimming took 5 bases from V and 5 from J; bases not matched to a gene: 6. The CDR3 region has the DNA TGTGCCAGCAGCACCGGACAGGGGATTTATGGCTACACCTTC. Protein: CASSTGQGIYGYTF.

V usage is TRBV5-1 and J usage is TRBJ1-6, with D unclear. Per germline, CDR1 SGHRS and CDR2 YFSETQ. This CDR3 contains 15 residues. Trimming removed 0 bases from V and 7 bases from J, with 11 bases in between. The CDR3 nucleotides read TGCGCCAGCAGCTTGGATACGGGAGCCAATTCACCCCTCCACTTT. Translation: CASSLDTGANSPLHF.

This clone occurred a few times. V and J are TRBV9 and TRBJ2-5, with a weak D call TRBD2 (6 bases). Germline V gives CDR1 SGDLS, CDR2 YYNGEE. V was cut by 6 bases and J by 5 bases, with 20 bases left in between. This CDR3 spans 15 amino acids. The CDR3 here is CASNPGVSAGETQYF. The CDR3 coding sequence is TGTGCCAGCAACCCGGGGGTGAGCGCGGGGGAGACCCAGTACTTC.

The chain employs TRBV4-1 and TRBJ1-6; 7 nucleotides match TRBD1. This CDR3 comprises 15 residues. With V trimmed by 1 base and J by 10 bases, 7 bases remained unmatched. Germline-derived CDR1 and CDR2 are MGHRA and YSYEKL. The CDR3 spells CASSQVGTVGSPLHF. CDR3 DNA sequence: TGCGCCAGCAGCCAAGTCGGGACAGTAGGATCACCCCTCCACTTT.

The J gene is TRBJ2-7, the V gene TRBV15, with D possibly TRBD1 on 6 matching bases. The germline gives CDR1 LNHNV, CDR2 YYDKDF (reference sequence). Trimming removed 0 bases from V and 5 bases from J, with 8 bases in between. This CDR3 spans 13 amino acids. CDR3 coding DNA: TGTGCCACCAGCAGAGATCCAGGGGACGAGCAGTACTTC. Encoded protein: CATSRDPGDEQYF. The whole variable domain, filled in from reference TRBV15 and TRBJ2-7, reads DAMVIQNPRYQVTQFGKPVTLSCSQTLNHNVMYWYQQKSSQAPKLLFHYYDKDFNNEADTPDNFQSRRPNTSFCFLDIRSPGLGDTAMYLCATSRDPGDEQYFGPGTRLTVT.

The chain couples TRBV11-2 to TRBJ2-2; the D gene is possibly TRBD1 (5 bases). Germline V gives CDR1 SGHAT, CDR2 FQNNGV. The CDR3 is 14 residues long. V dropped 5 bases and J dropped 5 bases, with 12 bases sitting between them. The CDR3 nucleotides read TGTGCCAGCAGCCGAAGGCAGGGAACCGGGGAGCTGTTTTTT. Translating it yields CASSRRQGTGELFF.

CDR3 DNA sequence: TGTGCCAGCAGTACTAACAGGTATTCCTACAATGAGCAGTTCTTC. This encodes CASSTNRYSYNEQFF. The genes are TRBV6-2 or TRBV6-3 and TRBJ2-1, with D possibly matching TRBD1 (5 bases). The germline V gene has CDR1 MNHEY and CDR2 SVGEGT. V was trimmed by 5 bases and J by 1 base, leaving 12 bases between them. The CDR3 runs to 15 residues.

This sequence joins TRBV10-3 and TRBJ1-2, with 9 positions matching TRBD1. J gave up 7 bases and V 5 bases, and 5 bases lay outside the gene matches. Germline V gene lookup returns CDR1 ENHRY and CDR2 SYGVKD. CDR3 length equals 13 residues. The CDR3 protein is CAISIEQGAGYTF. In DNA form, the CDR3 reads TGTGCCATCAGTATAGAACAGGGGGCTGGCTACACCTTC.

The gene calls are TRBV4-1 and TRBJ2-3; 10 bases align to TRBD1. Germline CDR1 reads MGHRA; CDR2 reads YSYEKL. The CDR3 contains 15 residues. The ends lost 6 bases at V and 5 bases at J; junction bases unmatched: 8. The CDR3 sequence: CASRKLGQGKDTQYF. The CDR3 DNA follows: TGCGCCAGCAGGAAGCTGGGACAGGGGAAAGATACGCAGTATTTT.

This chain uses TRBV3-1 (or the pseudogene TRBV3-2) with TRBJ2-3; 8 nucleotides line up with TRBD2. Unmatched junction bases numbered 7, after V lost 4 bases and J lost 4 bases. This CDR3 is built from 15 residues. Germline V gene lookup returns CDR1 LGHDT and CDR2 YNNKEL (reference sequence). This CDR3 reads CASSLRGGGADTQYF. The CDR3 DNA is TGTGCCAGCAGCCTACGGGGGGGCGGGGCAGATACGCAGTATTTT.

The chain couples TRBV4-2 to TRBJ2-1; 7 positions agree with TRBD2. The junction had 10 bases not matched to a gene; V was cut back by 1 base and J by 4 bases. CDR1 is LGHNA, CDR2 YNFKEQ, per germline. CDR3 length: 17 amino acids. The CDR3 DNA reads TGTGCCAGCAGCCAAGCCCCCGGCGGGGGACCTTACAATGAGCAGTTCTTC. Its translation is CASSQAPGGGPYNEQFF.

The count of this clone is one. The chain has TRBV6-5 and TRBJ1-2; a weak D match, TRBD1 (5 bases). V dropped 10 bases and J dropped 5 bases, with 17 bases sitting between them. The CDR3 extends over 13 amino acids. Germline assignment: CDR1 MNHEY and CDR2 SVGAGI. The CDR3 DNA follows: TGTGCCATCCGAGGTCGGGGGAAATATGGCTACACCTTC. Its protein is CAIRGRGKYGYTF.

The chain uses TRBV6-2 or TRBV6-3 and TRBJ2-1; D is ambiguous. Germline CDR1 is MNHEY and CDR2 is SVGEGT. The CDR3 consists of 12 residues. V was pared by 2 bases and J by 4 bases, with 3 bases between. Here the CDR3 reads CASSYEYNEQFF. DNA of the CDR3: TGTGCCAGCAGTTACGAGTACAATGAGCAGTTCTTC.

The V call is TRBV15, the J call TRBJ2-7, with 8 bases matching TRBD1. Germline trimming cut 5 bases from V and 4 bases from J; bases unmatched to any gene: 7. CDR1 is LNHNV, CDR2 YYDKDF, per germline (reference sequence). There are 14 residues in the CDR3. This chain's CDR3 is CATSPRTGTYEQYF. Here the CDR3 DNA reads TGTGCCACCAGCCCGCGGACAGGGACTTACGAGCAGTACTTC.

The gene calls are TRBV3-1 (or the pseudogene TRBV3-2) and TRBJ2-5; 8 positions agree with TRBD2. The CDR3 totals 15 residues. From germline, CDR1 is LGHDT and CDR2 YNNKEL (reference sequence). The V segment lost 8 bases and the J segment 4 bases; nucleotides outside the gene matches: 12. CDR3 loop: CASGYRAGGRETQYF. CDR3 in DNA: TGTGCCAGCGGGTACAGGGCGGGGGGCCGAGAGACCCAGTACTTC.

This sequence joins TRBV5-1 and TRBJ2-2; TRBD2 might be the D (6 bases). CDR1 and CDR2 (germline): SGHRS, YFSETQ. Trimming removed 4 bases from V and 7 bases from J, with 17 bases in between. CDR3 length: 15 residues. Written as DNA, the CDR3 is TGCGCCAGCAGCCCGCAGGAGGGAGGCAACGGGGAGCTGTTTTTT. This gives the protein CASSPQEGGNGELFF.

This clone was seen more than once but under ten times. The CDR3 nucleotides read TGCGCCAGCAGATTTGGGGCTCTAGCGGGGGCCCCAGGGGAGACCCAGTACTTC. Protein sequence: CASRFGALAGAPGETQYF. This chain connects TRBV5-1 to TRBJ2-5; 10 bases match TRBD2. The CDR3 is 18 amino acids. V was pared by 5 bases and J by 5 bases, with 18 bases of the junction left unmatched. Germline CDR1 SGHRS, CDR2 YFSETQ.

This clone was picked up one time. The chain joins TRBV11-3 to TRBJ2-2, with a weak D call TRBD2 (5 bases). The CDR3 consists of 13 residues. Trimming took off 5 bases at V and 6 bases at J, with 10 bases between the two ends. Germline CDR1 is SGHNT and CDR2 is YENEEA. CDR3 sequence (DNA): TGTGCCAGCAGCACGCCGGGGTCCGGGGAGCTGTTTTTT. It codes for CASSTPGSGELFF.

The V call is TRBV5-3, the J call TRBJ2-4; the D gene is possibly TRBD1 (6 bases). TRBV5-3 is identified as an open reading frame with a role that is uncertain. The CDR3 spans 15 residues. Trimming left V 4 bases short and J 0 bases short, with 11 bases between. This chain's CDR3 is CARSPYREAKNIQYF. DNA for the CDR3: TGTGCCAGAAGCCCGTACAGGGAAGCCAAAAACATTCAGTACTTC.

V is TRBV7-6 and J is TRBJ2-1; TRBD2 aligns across 12 bases. Trimming at V came to 5 bases and at J to 8 bases, leaving 7 bases not matched to a gene. Germline loops: CDR1 SGHVS, CDR2 FNYEAQ. The CDR3 is 15 amino acids. The DNA of the CDR3 is TGTGCCAGCAGCCCCAGACTAGCGGGGGTGGATGAGCAGTTCTTC. It yields the protein CASSPRLAGVDEQFF.

V gene TRBV29-1 combines with J gene TRBJ1-1; D possibly corresponds to TRBD1 (6 bases). CDR1 SQVTM and CDR2 ANQGSEA come from the germline V gene. Trimming pared 7 bases from V and 5 bases from J, leaving 17 bases between. The CDR3 extends over 13 amino acids. The chain's CDR3 is CSGGDRRKTEAFF. The CDR3, as DNA: TGCAGCGGGGGAGACAGGAGGAAAACTGAAGCTTTCTTT.

V usage is TRBV20-1 and J usage is TRBJ1-1; D is undetermined. The CDR3 covers 10 residues. From germline, CDR1 is DFQATT and CDR2 SNEGSKA (reference sequence). The ends were cut back, 3 bases at V and 8 bases at J, with 7 bases in the middle. CDR3 nucleotide sequence: TGCAGTGCTAGGGCGGAGGAAGCTTTCTTT. It codes for CSARAEEAFF.

V and J are TRBV19 and TRBJ2-2; 8 nucleotides line up with TRBD2. In germline, CDR1 is LNHDA, CDR2 SQIVND (reference sequence). V was pared by 9 bases and J by 3 bases, with 9 bases of the junction left unmatched. This CDR3 is 15 amino acids long. CDR3 protein: CASLPAGAHTGELFF. The CDR3 coding sequence is TGTGCCAGCCTCCCAGCGGGGGCCCACACCGGGGAGCTGTTTTTT.

The V gene is TRBV19, the J gene TRBJ1-2; TRBD1 agrees at 7 bases. CDR1 is LNHDA, CDR2 SQIVND, per germline (reference sequence). The length of the CDR3 is 13 residues. The V gene end was trimmed by 6 bases and the J gene end by 6 bases; junction bases not matched to a gene: 7. The CDR3 DNA reads as TGTGCCAGTAGCGATACAGGGGTCGATGGCTACACCTTC. As protein: CASSDTGVDGYTF. The full variable domain, completed using reference TRBV19 and TRBJ1-2, is DGGITQSPKYLFRKEGQNVTLSCEQNLNHDAMYWYRQDPGQGLRLIYYSQIVNDFQKGDIAEGYSVSREKKESFPLTVTSAQKNPTAFYLCASSDTGVDGYTFGSGTRLTVV.

V and J are TRBV5-1 and TRBJ1-1; a possible D gene is TRBD1 (5 bases). Deletions cut 7 bases from V and 5 bases from J, with 9 bases between. The CDR3 is 11 amino acids. CDR1 is SGHRS and CDR2 is YFSETQ in the germline V gene. For the CDR3, the DNA is TGCGCCAGCCTCGGGGGGACTGAAGCTTTCTTT. This encodes CASLGGTEAFF.